These T cell receptor beta chains were read from a single sample in a study of cytomegalovirus exposure and HLA in healthy donors. Profiled with immunoSEQ multiplex PCR; TCRdb holds only in-frame clones, not every one. Here the sample spans some 130,000 clones, over 75% being singletons. Sequencing was done on a sample of PBMCs. These receptors were obtained from a male donor in good health and CMV-seropositive. Each CDR3 is given with its conserved first and last residue. Each record gives: CDR3 protein, CDR3 DNA, V gene, D gene, clone size, J gene. D genes are given only for firm matches. Clone size is given for some rows only: seen once, a few or many times, or a class if the clone is expanded.

CDR3: CASSLSPIGLGSYEQYF; DNA: TGTGCCAGCAGCTTAAGCCCTATAGGACTAGGCTCCTACGAGCAGTACTTC; V: TRBV7-9; D: TRBD2; size: NA; J: TRBJ2-7
CDR3: CASSFYPGGDTGELFF; DNA: TGTGCCAGCAGCTTTTATCCGGGCGGGGACACCGGGGAGCTGTTTTTT; V: TRBV9; D: NA; size: NA; J: TRBJ2-2
CDR3: CASSLTSDRGAEAFF; DNA: TGTGCCAGCAGCTTAACGTCGGACAGGGGGGCTGAAGCTTTCTTT; V: TRBV7-3; D: TRBD1; size: NA; J: TRBJ1-1
CDR3: CASSSAGTLGETQYF; DNA: TGTGCCAGCAGCTCAGCCGGGACTCTCGGTGAGACCCAGTACTTC; V: TRBV7-6; D: NA; size: NA; J: TRBJ2-5
CDR3: CASSNLGGQNTEAFF; DNA: TGTGCCAGCAGTAATCTGGGGGGGCAGAACACTGAAGCTTTCTTT; V: TRBV6-6; D: NA; size: NA; J: TRBJ1-1
CDR3: CAISEGQGYYEQYF; DNA: TGTGCCATCAGTGAGGGGCAGGGATACTACGAGCAGTACTTC; V: TRBV10-3; D: NA; size: NA; J: TRBJ2-7
CDR3: CASSFTRDRGLDYGYTF; DNA: TGTGCCAGCAGCTTCACCCGGGACAGGGGGCTAGACTATGGCTACACCTTC; V: TRBV7-9; D: TRBD1; size: NA; J: TRBJ1-2
CDR3: CASSRGQVRPLLFNEQYF; DNA: TGTGCCAGCTCACGCGGCCAAGTCCGACCGTTGCTTTTTAACGAGCAGTACTTC; V: TRBV18; D: NA; size: NA; J: TRBJ2-7
CDR3: CASSLSSEQYF; DNA: TGTGCCAGCAGTTTATCCTCCGAGCAGTACTTC; V: TRBV28; D: NA; size: NA; J: TRBJ2-7
CDR3: CASSYSYPGGETQYF; DNA: TGTGCCAGCAGTTACTCTTACCCCGGGGGGGAGACCCAGTACTTC; V: TRBV6-5; D: TRBD2; size: few; J: TRBJ2-5